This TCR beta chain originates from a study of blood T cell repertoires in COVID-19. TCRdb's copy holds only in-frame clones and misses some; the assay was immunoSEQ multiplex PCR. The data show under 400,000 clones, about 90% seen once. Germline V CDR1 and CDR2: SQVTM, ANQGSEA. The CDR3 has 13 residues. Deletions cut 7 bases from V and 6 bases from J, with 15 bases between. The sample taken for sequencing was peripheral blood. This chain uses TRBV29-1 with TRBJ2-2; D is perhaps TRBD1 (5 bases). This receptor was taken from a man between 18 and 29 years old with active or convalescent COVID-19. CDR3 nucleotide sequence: TGCAGCGCAACACCAGGGCCCCCCGGGGAGCTGTTTTTT. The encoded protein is CSATPGPPGELFF.